The 24 T cell receptor beta chains reported below all come from one sample, sequenced in a study of response to subunit inactivated influenza vaccine. MiXCR, run by TCRdb on the RT-PCR reads, gives a single entry per CDR3 protein. The table lists around 580,000 distinct CDR3 sequences, 14% of them singletons. Here the sequenced sample was PBMCs from blood, taken roughly 12 days after vaccination. These receptor sequences come from a man aged 45 to 65 who received an inactivated influenza vaccine.

This clonotype was recorded a few times. The chain is built from TRBV11-2 and TRBJ2-3; D gene ambiguous. This CDR3 has 14 amino acids. V lost 1 base and J 3 bases, leaving 8 bases between the germline ends. The germline V gene encodes CDR1 SGHAT and CDR2 FQNNGV. The CDR3 is CASSLGIWTDTQYF. DNA of the CDR3: TGTGCCAGCAGCTTAGGGATCTGGACAGATACGCAGTATTTT.

This sequence joins TRBV5-1 and TRBJ2-1; D is possibly TRBD2 (5 bases). Deletions cut 5 bases from V and 10 bases from J, with 13 bases between. This CDR3 contains 12 residues. Germline CDR1 and CDR2: SGHRS and YFSETQ. In nucleotides, the CDR3 is TGCGCCAGCAGTCAGAGGGCTGGGGAGCAGTTCTTC. It translates to CASSQRAGEQFF.

This clonotype came up once. The rearrangement joins TRBV7-2 to TRBJ2-5; 8 nucleotides agree with TRBD1. V gave up 2 bases and J gave up 6 bases; unmatched junction bases: 5. The germline V gene has CDR1 SGHTA and CDR2 FQGNSA. The CDR3 is 14 residues long. CDR3 sequence (DNA): TGTGCCAGCAGCTTACAGGGGGCAGAAAAGACCCAGTACTTC. Residues: CASSLQGAEKTQYF.

The rearrangement joins TRBV7-2 to TRBJ2-2; no definite D call. Germline CDR1 and CDR2: SGHTA and FQGNSA. Trimming removed 3 bases from V and 4 bases from J, with 6 bases in between. The CDR3 consists of 13 residues. This CDR3 is CASSFMFTGELFF. CDR3 sequence (DNA): TGTGCCAGCAGCTTTATGTTCACCGGGGAGCTGTTTTTT.

This clonotype was counted between two and nine times. The V call is TRBV20-1, the J call TRBJ2-1, with TRBD2 identical over 7 bases. The V segment lost 6 bases and the J segment 3 bases; nucleotides outside the gene matches: 8. The germline gives CDR1 DFQATT, CDR2 SNEGSKA (reference sequence). There are 14 residues in the CDR3. The CDR3 is CSAQGPGGYNEQFF. The CDR3 nucleotides are TGCAGTGCCCAAGGCCCGGGGGGCTACAATGAGCAGTTCTTC.

The chain has TRBV7-2 and TRBJ2-5; D not resolved. CDR3 length equals 12 residues. V was clipped by 7 bases and J by 8 bases, with 14 bases between them. The germline V gene has CDR1 SGHTA and CDR2 FQGNSA. CDR3 nucleotides: TGTGCCAGCACCCCTGCGCCGGGTACCCAGTACTTC. This gives the protein CASTPAPGTQYF.

This chain links TRBV12-3 or TRBV12-4 with TRBJ2-1; possible D gene TRBD2, 5 bases. The CDR3 totals 13 residues. The germline V and J ends were trimmed by 7 bases and 2 bases, with 9 bases remaining between them. The CDR3 sequence is CASTLGTYNEQFF. The DNA of the CDR3 is TGTGCCAGCACTCTCGGGACCTACAATGAGCAGTTCTTC.

The chain carries TRBV2 and TRBJ2-1; D gene uncertain. Deletions cut 2 bases from V and 3 bases from J, with 11 bases between. This CDR3 contains 15 residues. Looked up from germline, CDR1 is SNHLY and CDR2 is FYNNEI. The CDR3 sequence is CASSELRRNYNEQFF. CDR3 nucleotide sequence: TGTGCCAGCAGTGAATTGAGACGGAACTACAATGAGCAGTTCTTC. The variable domain in full, completed from reference TRBV2 and TRBJ2-1, reads EPEVTQTPSHQVTQMGQEVILRCVPISNHLYFYWYRQILGQKVEFLVSFYNNEISEKSEIFDDQFSVERPDGSNFTLKIRSTKLEDSAMYFCASSELRRNYNEQFFGPGTRLTVL.

This clonotype showed up just a few times. CDR3 loop: CSARKSTAGVNREQYF. CDR3 nucleotide sequence: TGCAGTGCTAGAAAATCAACAGCGGGAGTAAATAGGGAGCAGTACTTC. This chain links TRBV20-1 with TRBJ2-7, with 8 bases lining up with TRBD2. Trimming at V came to 2 bases and at J to 7 bases, leaving 16 bases not matched to a gene. The germline CDR1 and CDR2 sequences are DFQATT and SNEGSKA (reference sequence). There are 16 residues in the CDR3.

The chain uses TRBV5-1 and TRBJ2-7, with D maybe TRBD1 (7 bases). The CDR3 runs to 15 residues. With 1 base removed from V and 1 base from J, the gap between germline ends came to 12 bases. Germline V gene sequence: CDR1 SGHRS, CDR2 YFSETQ. The chain's CDR3 is CASSLYSGGSYEQYF. CDR3 sequence (DNA): TGCGCCAGCAGCTTGTACTCAGGGGGGTCCTACGAGCAGTACTTC.

There are a few counts of this clonotype. This chain links TRBV14 with TRBJ2-3; D call uncertain. The germline V and J ends were trimmed by 1 base and 9 bases, with 17 bases remaining between them. The germline gives CDR1 SGHDN, CDR2 FVKESK. The CDR3 totals 15 residues. CDR3 nucleotides: TGTGCCAGCAGCCAAGCGATACCGTCCTCAGCGACGCAGTATTTT. Translating gives CASSQAIPSSATQYF.

The J gene is TRBJ2-7, the V gene TRBV18; 8 nucleotides match TRBD2. This CDR3 has 15 amino acids. The germline V gene has CDR1 KGHSH and CDR2 LQKENI. After removal of 4 bases from V and 5 bases from J, the junction contained 10 bases not matched to a gene. The CDR3 region is CASSQTSGAPHEQYF. CDR3 nucleotides: TGTGCCAGCTCACAAACTAGCGGAGCCCCCCACGAGCAGTACTTC.

CDR3 sequence: CASRAGGPYNEQFF. CDR3 sequence (DNA): TGTGCCAGCAGGGCGGGGGGTCCCTACAATGAGCAGTTCTTC. This chain connects TRBV25-1 to TRBJ2-1, with 8 bases identical to TRBD2. The germline V gene has CDR1 MGHDK and CDR2 SYGVNS. CDR3 size: 14 residues. J gave up 2 bases and V 6 bases, and 3 bases lay outside the gene matches.

The chain is built from TRBV19 and TRBJ2-1; tentative D call: TRBD2 (6 bases). V lost 4 bases and J 9 bases, leaving 16 bases between the germline ends. The germline gives CDR1 LNHDA, CDR2 SQIVND (reference sequence). The CDR3 extends over 14 amino acids. DNA of the CDR3: TGTGCCAGTAGTAAGGAGGAGGGGTTAGGTGAGCAGTTCTTC. This sequence encodes CASSKEEGLGEQFF. Supplemented by reference TRBV19 and TRBJ2-1, the full variable domain reads DGGITQSPKYLFRKEGQNVTLSCEQNLNHDAMYWYRQDPGQGLRLIYYSQIVNDFQKGDIAEGYSVSREKKESFPLTVTSAQKNPTAFYLCASSKEEGLGEQFFGPGTRLTVL.

This clonotype was found a few times. The V and J genes are TRBV29-1 and TRBJ2-1; D possibly corresponds to TRBD1 (6 bases). This CDR3 is built from 15 residues. The V and J ends lost 2 bases and 4 bases respectively, with 15 bases between them. CDR1 and CDR2 from the germline V gene are SQVTM and ANQGSEA. CDR3 loop: CSVELFRTDYNEQFF. CDR3 nucleotides: TGCAGCGTTGAATTGTTCCGGACAGATTACAATGAGCAGTTCTTC.

The chain recombines TRBV4-1 with TRBJ2-2; 9 bases map to TRBD1. CDR1 and CDR2 (germline): MGHRA, YSYEKL. Trimming took 6 bases from V and 1 from J; bases not matched to a gene: 6. CDR3 size: 16 residues. The CDR3 nucleotides read TGCGCCAGCAGTCAAACAGGGGGCAGGAACACCGGGGAGCTGTTTTTT. This translates into CASSQTGGRNTGELFF.

The sample holds many counts of this clonotype. The chain couples TRBV28 to TRBJ2-7; either TRBD1 or TRBD2 may fit D (5 bases each). The CDR3 is 16 residues long. Trimming pared 3 bases from V and 5 bases from J, leaving 20 bases between. CDR1 and CDR2 (germline): MDHEN, SYDVKM. The DNA for the CDR3 is TGTGCCAGCAGTTTCAATCCGGGACCGGGGCTAGACGAGCAGTACTTC. Protein: CASSFNPGPGLDEQYF.

This clonotype was seen at least ten times. The chain employs TRBV20-1 and TRBJ2-5; D is ambiguous. V lost 6 bases to trimming and J lost 4 bases, with 15 bases between them. The length of the CDR3 is 13 residues. The germline gives CDR1 DFQATT, CDR2 SNEGSKA (reference sequence). DNA of the CDR3: TGCAGTGCAAACCATGCCGCGAGAGAGACCCAGTACTTC. Protein: CSANHAARETQYF.

This sequence joins TRBV11-1 and TRBJ2-7; 11 nucleotides match TRBD2. CDR3 length: 14 amino acids. Germline trimming cut 5 bases from V and 8 bases from J; bases unmatched to any gene: 8. In germline, CDR1 is SGHAT, CDR2 FQDESV (reference sequence). In nucleotides, the CDR3 is TGTGCCAGCAGCCACGTAACTAGCGGGAGAAAGCAGTACTTC. Protein sequence: CASSHVTSGRKQYF. The variable domain in full, completed from reference TRBV11-1 and TRBJ2-7, reads EAEVAQSPRYKITEKSQAVAFWCDPISGHATLYWYRQILGQGPELLVQFQDESVVDDSQLPKDRFSAERLKGVDSTLKIQPAELGDSAMYLCASSHVTSGRKQYFGPGTRLTVT.

In this sample, this clonotype turned up many times. V is TRBV29-1 and J is TRBJ2-3; D remains unclear. Trimming cost V 0 bases and J 6 bases, with 13 bases left between them. The CDR3 is made up of 14 amino acids. The germline V gene has CDR1 SQVTM and CDR2 ANQGSEA. The CDR3 DNA follows: TGCAGCGTTGAAGATTTGACCCTGGGGGATACGCAGTATTTT. Translated: CSVEDLTLGDTQYF.

As to this clonotype: Because the CDR3 is missing its conserved closing phenylalanine or tryptophan, this is likely a read error. V usage is TRBV12-3 or TRBV12-4 and J usage is TRBJ2-1, with D possibly being TRBD2 (7 bases). Trimming left V 3 bases short and J 5 bases short, with 11 bases between. This CDR3 is built from 14 residues. The CDR3 reads CASSFGGLHNEQFL. The CDR3 DNA sequence: TGTGCCAGCAGTTTCGGGGGGCTTCACAATGAGCAGTTCCTC.

The V call is TRBV20-1, the J call TRBJ2-1, with 10 positions matching TRBD2. The V gene end was trimmed by 3 bases and the J gene end by 0 bases; junction bases not matched to a gene: 5. From germline, CDR1 is DFQATT and CDR2 SNEGSKA (reference sequence). This CDR3 has 16 amino acids. Here the CDR3 reads CSARGSGRVSYNEQFF. The CDR3 bases are TGCAGTGCTAGGGGGAGCGGGAGGGTCTCCTACAATGAGCAGTTCTTC.

This clonotype has a handful of counts. The genes are TRBV7-9 and TRBJ2-5; 15 bases line up with TRBD2. Germline CDR1 reads SEHNR; CDR2 reads FQNEAQ (reference sequence). Losses at the gene ends were 2 bases for V and 5 bases for J; bases not matched to a gene: 6. This CDR3 has 17 residues. The CDR3 reads CASSLPRTSGGAETQYF. DNA of the CDR3: TGTGCCAGCAGCTTACCTCGGACTAGCGGGGGGGCGGAGACCCAGTACTTC.

At least ten counts were recorded for this clonotype. The gene calls are TRBV7-9 and TRBJ1-1, with D hard to call. Between the trimmed V and J ends, which lost 3 bases and 3 bases, there was a span of 8 bases. Germline values: CDR1 SEHNR, CDR2 FQNEAQ (reference sequence). The CDR3 contains 13 residues. The CDR3 region is CASSFGGYTEAFF. The CDR3 coding sequence is TGTGCCAGCAGCTTCGGCGGTTACACTGAAGCTTTCTTT.